This TCR beta chain was captured by sequencing in a study of human T cells and chemical hapten exposure. Study overall: Minor pooled library volume differences mainly drove per-sample TCR yield variation.

Points from the study as a whole: TCRs exceeding a frequency of 1 in 1000 stayed unchanged under DPC sensitization.

Single cDNA molecules in the library carried unique molecular identifiers attached during preparation. MiXCR, run by TCRdb on the RACE reads, gives a single entry per CDR3 protein. The profile shows tens of thousands of distinct CDR3 sequences, 10% of them singletons. This sample's time point: patch test 1, 2 weeks after DPC sensitization. Described treatment: therapeutic diphenylcyclopropenone sensitization with weekly scalp DPC. Samples of blood were obtained prior to the application of each patch test. Trimming removed 7 bases at V and 5 bases at J, with 15 bases between. This CDR3 has 14 amino acids. CDR1 and CDR2 (germline): MNHNS, SASEGT. Regarding this clonotype: What it binds is unknown.

Specimen: whole blood, collected in connection with sensitization to the hapten diphenylcyclopropenone (DPC). The receptor comes from a woman between 50 and 59 years old with alopecia areata. Some clones in this sample may be carry-over from other donors' samples. The chain uses TRBV6-1 and TRBJ1-5; a weak D match, TRBD1 (6 bases). CDR3 protein: CASKSEKGDQPQHF. The CDR3 bases are TGTGCCAGCAAGTCCGAGAAGGGGGATCAGCCCCAGCATTTT.